This T cell receptor (beta chain) was captured by sequencing in a study of CD8 T cells in Susac syndrome. Study-level background: At blood draw, Susac syndrome patients were therapy-naive, on corticosteroids, or on intravenous immunoglobulin alone. General study results and limits: An acknowledgment was made by the study that its TCR sequencing and HLA analysis involved relatively few individuals.

Details on this clonotype: Its antigen is unknown.

RNA amounts of 0.5 to 1 ug underwent reverse transcription with random hexamers. Via MiXCR, TCRdb re-called the immunoSEQ multiplex PCR reads, giving one row per CDR3 protein. The profile shows tens of thousands of distinct CDR3 sequences, 90% to 95% of them singletons. CD8+ and CD4+ T cells were negatively isolated; TEMRA cells were FACS-enriched. The receptor was isolated from a human donor with Susac syndrome. The sample taken for sequencing was CD4+ T cells from PBMCs.

The CDR3 nucleotides read TGCAGCGTTGGTCAGTATATGGTCTCTGGCTACACCTTC. It encodes CSVGQYMVSGYTF. The genes are TRBV29-1 and TRBJ1-2; D ambiguous. Germline values: CDR1 SQVTM, CDR2 ANQGSEA. The CDR3 consists of 13 residues. Trimming took 4 bases from V and 7 from J, leaving 16 bases between them.